Detailed here is one T cell receptor beta chain. This specimen belongs to a study of blood T cell repertoires in COVID-19. Across the whole study: Material from acute and convalescent COVID-19 was sourced from the United States, Italy and Spain.

Germline V lookup: CDR1 SGHTA, CDR2 FQGTGA. This CDR3 region has 15 residues. Trimming left V 1 base short and J 7 bases short, with 14 bases between. In the study's own analysis: Nucleated cell counts were estimated from reference gene primer amplification. The assay was immunoSEQ multiplex PCR, and TCRdb's table has in-frame clones only and misses some. V and J calls and clone size are those listed in that table; D and trimming were worked out from the DNA. The table has 110,000 to 150,000 clones, 60% to 80% seen once; the top ten hold over 6.5%. Sequenced material: peripheral blood. The receptor was derived from a man between 50 and 59 years old with active or convalescent COVID-19. This chain links TRBV7-3 with TRBJ1-5; D is ambiguous. CDR3 sequence (DNA): TGTGCCAGCAGCTTAAGCGGCAGCCGCGACCAGCCCCAGCATTTT. This translates into CASSLSGSRDQPQHF.